This T cell receptor beta chain was captured in a study of early stage breast cancer tumors. Study-level information: Samples were sequenced at about 9.7-fold average coverage.

Each sample had two DNA replicates, around 0.53 ug blood or around 1.6 ug tissue. Generated by immunoSEQ multiplex PCR, the TCRdb table keeps only in-frame clones and is missing some. The sample has over 25,000 clones, 72% seen once. V was shortened by 1 base and J by 3 bases, with 12 bases between the two germline ends. CDR1 and CDR2 from the germline V gene are GTSNPN and SVGIG (reference sequence). This CDR3 comprises 14 residues. The sequencing input was blood. The clonotype originates from a person aged 45-60 years with breast cancer. The rearrangement joins TRBV30 to TRBJ1-2; D is perhaps TRBD1 (5 bases). The CDR3 spells CAWSAGWGDYGYTF. DNA for the CDR3: TGTGCCTGGAGTGCCGGCTGGGGCGACTATGGCTACACCTTC.